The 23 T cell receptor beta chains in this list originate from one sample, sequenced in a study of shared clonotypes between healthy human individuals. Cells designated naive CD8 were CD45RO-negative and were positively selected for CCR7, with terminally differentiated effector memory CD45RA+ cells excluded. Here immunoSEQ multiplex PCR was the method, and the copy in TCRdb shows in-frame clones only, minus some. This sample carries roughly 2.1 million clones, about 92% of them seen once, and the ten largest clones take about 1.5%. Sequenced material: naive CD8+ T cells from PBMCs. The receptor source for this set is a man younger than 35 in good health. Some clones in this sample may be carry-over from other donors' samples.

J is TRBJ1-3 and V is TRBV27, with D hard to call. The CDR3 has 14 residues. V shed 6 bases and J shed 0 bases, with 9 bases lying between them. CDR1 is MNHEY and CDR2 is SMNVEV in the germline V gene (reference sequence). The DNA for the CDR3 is TGTGCCAGCAGCCCCGTGTACTCTGGAAACACCATATATTTT. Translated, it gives CASSPVYSGNTIYF.

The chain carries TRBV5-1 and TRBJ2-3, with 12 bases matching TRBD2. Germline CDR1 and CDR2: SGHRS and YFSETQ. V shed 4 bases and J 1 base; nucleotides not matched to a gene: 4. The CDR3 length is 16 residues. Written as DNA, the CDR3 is TGCGCCAGCAGCCCGGGACTAGCGGGCGGCACAGATACGCAGTATTTT. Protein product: CASSPGLAGGTDTQYF.

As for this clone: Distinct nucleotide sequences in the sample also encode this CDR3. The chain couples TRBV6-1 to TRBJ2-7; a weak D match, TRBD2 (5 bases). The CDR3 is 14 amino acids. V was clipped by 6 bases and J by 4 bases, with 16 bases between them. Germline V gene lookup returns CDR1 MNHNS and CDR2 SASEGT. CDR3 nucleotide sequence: TGTGCCAGCAGCGAACGGGGAACAAGATACGAGCAGTACTTC. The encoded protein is CASSERGTRYEQYF.

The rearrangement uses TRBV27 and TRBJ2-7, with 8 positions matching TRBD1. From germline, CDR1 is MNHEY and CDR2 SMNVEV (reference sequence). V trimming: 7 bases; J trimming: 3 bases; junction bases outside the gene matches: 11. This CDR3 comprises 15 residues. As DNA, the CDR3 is TGTGCCAGCACCACTACCGGGACAGGATACTACGAGCAGTACTTC. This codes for CASTTTGTGYYEQYF.

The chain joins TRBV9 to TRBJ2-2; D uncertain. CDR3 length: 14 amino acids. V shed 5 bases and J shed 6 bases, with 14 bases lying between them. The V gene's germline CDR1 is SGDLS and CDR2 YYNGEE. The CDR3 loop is CASSAGSSAGELFF. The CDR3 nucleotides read TGTGCCAGCAGTGCCGGGTCATCCGCCGGGGAGCTGTTTTTT.

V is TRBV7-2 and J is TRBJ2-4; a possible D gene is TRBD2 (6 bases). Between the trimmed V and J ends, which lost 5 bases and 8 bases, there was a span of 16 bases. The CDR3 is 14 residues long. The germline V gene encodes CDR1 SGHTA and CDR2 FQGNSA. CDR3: CASSIIRGSDIQYF. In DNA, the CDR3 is TGTGCCAGCAGCATAATCCGGGGGTCGGACATTCAGTACTTC.

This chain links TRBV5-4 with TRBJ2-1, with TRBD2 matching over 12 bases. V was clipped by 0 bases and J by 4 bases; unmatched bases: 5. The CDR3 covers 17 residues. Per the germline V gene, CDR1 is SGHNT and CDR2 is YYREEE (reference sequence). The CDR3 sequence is CASSLGWTSGTYNEQFF. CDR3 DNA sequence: TGTGCCAGCAGCTTGGGGTGGACTAGCGGGACTTACAATGAGCAGTTCTTC.

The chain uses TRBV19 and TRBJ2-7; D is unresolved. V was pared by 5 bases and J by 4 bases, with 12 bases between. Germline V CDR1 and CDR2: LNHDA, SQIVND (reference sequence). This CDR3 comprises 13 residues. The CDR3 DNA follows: TGTGCCAGTAGTGAGATTAGCTCTTACGAGCAGTACTTC. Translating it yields CASSEISSYEQYF.

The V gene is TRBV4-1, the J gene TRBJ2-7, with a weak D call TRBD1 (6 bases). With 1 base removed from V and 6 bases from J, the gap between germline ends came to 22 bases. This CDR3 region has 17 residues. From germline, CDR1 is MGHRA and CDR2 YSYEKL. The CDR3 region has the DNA TGCGCCAGCAGCCAAGTGGGAACAGGGCGCGCCGAGGCCGAGCAGTACTTC. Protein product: CASSQVGTGRAEAEQYF.

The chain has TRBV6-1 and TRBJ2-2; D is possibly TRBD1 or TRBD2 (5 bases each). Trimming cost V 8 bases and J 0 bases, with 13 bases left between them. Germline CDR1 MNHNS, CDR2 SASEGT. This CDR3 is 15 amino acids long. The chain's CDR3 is CASGEGPANTGELFF. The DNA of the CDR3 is TGTGCCAGCGGCGAGGGGCCAGCGAACACCGGGGAGCTGTTTTTT.

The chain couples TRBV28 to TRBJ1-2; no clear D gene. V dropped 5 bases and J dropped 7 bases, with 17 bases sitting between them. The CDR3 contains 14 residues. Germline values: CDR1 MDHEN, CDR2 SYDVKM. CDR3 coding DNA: TGTGCCAGCAGTGCCAGTGGGTGGCAGATTGGCTACACCTTC. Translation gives CASSASGWQIGYTF.

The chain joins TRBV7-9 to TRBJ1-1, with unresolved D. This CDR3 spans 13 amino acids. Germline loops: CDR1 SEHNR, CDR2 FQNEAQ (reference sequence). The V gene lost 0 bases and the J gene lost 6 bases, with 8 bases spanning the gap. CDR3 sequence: CASSLAPQPEAFF. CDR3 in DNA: TGTGCCAGCAGCTTAGCGCCTCAACCTGAAGCTTTCTTT. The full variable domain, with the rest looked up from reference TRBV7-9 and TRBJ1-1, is DTGVSQNPRHKITKRGQNVTFRCDPISEHNRLYWYRQTLGQGPEFLTYFQNEAQLEKSRLLSDRFSAERPKGSFSTLEIQRTEQGDSAMYLCASSLAPQPEAFFGQGTRLTVV.

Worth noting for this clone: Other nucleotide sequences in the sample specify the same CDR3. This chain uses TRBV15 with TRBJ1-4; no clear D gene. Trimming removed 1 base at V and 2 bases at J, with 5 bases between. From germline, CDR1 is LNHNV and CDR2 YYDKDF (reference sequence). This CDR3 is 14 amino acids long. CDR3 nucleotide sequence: TGTGCCACCAGCAGAGTGGGGACTAATGAAAAACTGTTTTTT. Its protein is CATSRVGTNEKLFF.

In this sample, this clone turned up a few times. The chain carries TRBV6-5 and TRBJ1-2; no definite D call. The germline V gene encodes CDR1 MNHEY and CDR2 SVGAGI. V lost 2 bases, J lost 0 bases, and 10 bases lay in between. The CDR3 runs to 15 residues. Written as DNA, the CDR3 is TGTGCCAGCAGTTACCTCCAGAACTCTAACTATGGCTACACCTTC. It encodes CASSYLQNSNYGYTF.

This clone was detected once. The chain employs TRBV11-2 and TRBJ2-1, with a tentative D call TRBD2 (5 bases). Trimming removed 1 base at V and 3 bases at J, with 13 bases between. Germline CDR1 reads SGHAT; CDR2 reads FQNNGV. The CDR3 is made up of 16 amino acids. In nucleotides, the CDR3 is TGTGCCAGCAGCTTAGGAAGCGGTCCCAGCTACAATGAGCAGTTCTTC. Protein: CASSLGSGPSYNEQFF.

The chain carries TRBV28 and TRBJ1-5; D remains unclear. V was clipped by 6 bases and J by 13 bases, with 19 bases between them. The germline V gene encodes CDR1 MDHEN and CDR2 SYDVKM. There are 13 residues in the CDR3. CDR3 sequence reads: CASSPGLENIQHF. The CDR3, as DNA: TGTGCCAGCAGCCCCGGGTTGGAAAATATTCAGCATTTT.

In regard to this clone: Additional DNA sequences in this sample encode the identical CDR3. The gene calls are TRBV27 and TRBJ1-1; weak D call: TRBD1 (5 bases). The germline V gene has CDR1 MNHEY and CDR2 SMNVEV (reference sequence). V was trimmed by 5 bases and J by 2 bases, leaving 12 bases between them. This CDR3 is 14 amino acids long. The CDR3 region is CASSLAGTNTEAFF. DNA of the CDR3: TGTGCCAGCAGTCTCGCCGGGACCAACACTGAAGCTTTCTTT.

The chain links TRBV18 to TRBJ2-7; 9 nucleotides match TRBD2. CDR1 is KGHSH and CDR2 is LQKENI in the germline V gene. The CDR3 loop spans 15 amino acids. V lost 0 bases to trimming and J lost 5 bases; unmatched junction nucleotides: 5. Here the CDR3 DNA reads TGTGCCAGCTCACCACCGGGCGCGGGAGGGGACGAGCAGTACTTC. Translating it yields CASSPPGAGGDEQYF. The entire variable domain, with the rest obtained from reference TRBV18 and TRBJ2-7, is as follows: NAGVMQNPRHLVRRRGQEARLRCSPMKGHSHVYWYRQLPEEGLKFMVYLQKENIIDESGMPKERFSAEFPKEGPSILRIQQVVRGDSAAYFCASSPPGAGGDEQYFGPGTRLTVT.

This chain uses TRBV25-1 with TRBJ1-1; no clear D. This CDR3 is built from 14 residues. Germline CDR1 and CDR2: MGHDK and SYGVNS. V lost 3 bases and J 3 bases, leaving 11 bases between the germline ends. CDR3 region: CASSDSAWHTEAFF. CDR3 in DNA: TGTGCCAGCAGTGATTCCGCGTGGCACACTGAAGCTTTCTTT. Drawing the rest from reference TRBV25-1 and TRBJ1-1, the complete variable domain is EADIYQTPRYLVIGTGKKITLECSQTMGHDKMYWYQQDPGMELHLIHYSYGVNSTEKGDLSSESTVSRIRTEHFPLTLESARPSHTSQYLCASSDSAWHTEAFFGQGTRLTVV.

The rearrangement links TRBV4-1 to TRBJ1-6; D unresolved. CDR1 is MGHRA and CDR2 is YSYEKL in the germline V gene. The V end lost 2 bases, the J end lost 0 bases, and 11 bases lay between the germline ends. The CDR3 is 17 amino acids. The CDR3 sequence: CASSQFVPSSYNSPLHF. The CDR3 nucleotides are TGCGCCAGCAGCCAATTTGTCCCGAGCTCCTATAATTCACCCCTCCACTTT.

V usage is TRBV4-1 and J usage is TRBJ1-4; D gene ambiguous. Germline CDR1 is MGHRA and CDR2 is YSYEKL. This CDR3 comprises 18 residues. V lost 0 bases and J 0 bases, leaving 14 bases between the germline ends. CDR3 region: CASSQDRSTKTTNEKLFF. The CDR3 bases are TGCGCCAGCAGCCAAGACAGATCGACAAAGACAACTAATGAAAAACTGTTTTTT.

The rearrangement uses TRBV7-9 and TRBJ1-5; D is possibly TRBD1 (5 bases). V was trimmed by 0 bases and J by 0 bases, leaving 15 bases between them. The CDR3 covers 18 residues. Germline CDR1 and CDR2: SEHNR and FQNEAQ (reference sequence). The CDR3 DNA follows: TGTGCCAGCAGCTTAGCCGGGGGTTACGGTGATAGCAATCAGCCCCAGCATTTT. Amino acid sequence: CASSLAGGYGDSNQPQHF.

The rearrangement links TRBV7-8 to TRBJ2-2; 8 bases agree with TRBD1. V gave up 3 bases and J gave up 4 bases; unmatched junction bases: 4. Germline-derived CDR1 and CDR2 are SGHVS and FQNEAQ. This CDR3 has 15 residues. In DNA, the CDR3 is TGTGCCAGCAGCTTGGCTGGACAGGGCACCGGGGAGCTGTTTTTT. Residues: CASSLAGQGTGELFF.